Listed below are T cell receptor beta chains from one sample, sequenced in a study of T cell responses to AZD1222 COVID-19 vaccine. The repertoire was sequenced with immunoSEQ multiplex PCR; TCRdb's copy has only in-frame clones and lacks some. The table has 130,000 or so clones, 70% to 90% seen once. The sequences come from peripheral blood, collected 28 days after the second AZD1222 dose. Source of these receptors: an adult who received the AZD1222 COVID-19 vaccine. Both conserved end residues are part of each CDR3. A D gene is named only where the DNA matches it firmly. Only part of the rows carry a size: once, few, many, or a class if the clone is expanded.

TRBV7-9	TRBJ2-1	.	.	CASSISYNEQFF	TGTGCCAGCAGCATTTCCTACAATGAGCAGTTCTTC
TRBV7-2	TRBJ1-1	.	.	CASSLASGLNTEAFF	TGTGCCAGCAGCTTAGCGTCGGGCCTGAACACTGAAGCTTTCTTT
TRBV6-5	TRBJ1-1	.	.	CASSSPGAGNTEAFF	TGTGCCAGCAGTTCCCCGGGGGCAGGGAACACTGAAGCTTTCTTT
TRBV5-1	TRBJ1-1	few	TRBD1	CASSSRQGGTEAFF	TGCGCCAGCAGCTCCAGACAGGGAGGCACTGAAGCTTTCTTT
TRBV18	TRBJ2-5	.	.	CASSPPSVQETQYF	TGTGCCAGCTCACCCCCTTCGGTCCAAGAGACCCAGTACTTC
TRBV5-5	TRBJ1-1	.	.	CASSPQVTEAFF	TGTGCCAGCAGCCCCCAAGTTACTGAAGCTTTCTTT
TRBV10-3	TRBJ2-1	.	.	CASSGHSENNEQFF	TGTGCCAGCAGTGGTCATAGCGAGAACAATGAGCAGTTCTTC
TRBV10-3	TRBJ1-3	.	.	CAINSISGNTIYF	TGTGCCATCAACAGCATATCTGGAAACACCATATATTTT
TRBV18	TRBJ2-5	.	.	CASSPAGARETQYF	TGTGCCAGCTCACCAGCGGGGGCGAGGGAGACCCAGTACTTC
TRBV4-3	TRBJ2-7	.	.	CASSQDMTGRAYEQYF	TGCGCCAGCAGCCAAGATATGACAGGGAGGGCCTACGAGCAGTACTTC
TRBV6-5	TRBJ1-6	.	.	CASSYGSSYNSPLHF	TGTGCCAGCAGTTACGGGAGCTCCTATAATTCACCCCTCCACTTT
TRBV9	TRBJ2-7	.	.	CASSVAGGNYEQYF	TGTGCCAGCAGCGTAGCCGGGGGTAATTACGAGCAGTACTTC
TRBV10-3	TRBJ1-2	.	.	CAISESMTADYTF	TGTGCCATCAGTGAGTCGATGACAGCCGACTACACCTTC
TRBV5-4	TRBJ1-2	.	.	CASSSVRDNYGYTF	TGTGCCAGCAGCTCCGTGCGGGACAACTATGGCTACACCTTC
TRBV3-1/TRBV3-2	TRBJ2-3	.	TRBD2	CASSRAGLAIPTDTQYF	TGTGCCAGCAGCCGGGCGGGACTAGCGATCCCCACAGATACGCAGTATTTT
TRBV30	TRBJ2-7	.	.	CAWSRTYEQYF	TGTGCCTGGAGTCGCACCTACGAGCAGTACTTC
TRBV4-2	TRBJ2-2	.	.	CASSHGRPDDTGELFF	TGTGCCAGCAGCCATGGCCGGCCGGATGACACCGGGGAGCTGTTTTTT
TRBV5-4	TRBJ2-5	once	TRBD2	CASSFGGGGTSGGVEETQYF	TGTGCCAGCAGCTTCGGGGGCGGCGGGACTAGCGGGGGCGTGGAAGAGACCCAGTACTTC
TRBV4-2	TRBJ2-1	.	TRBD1	CASSLGGGGQGKNEQFF	TGTGCCAGCAGCCTTGGGGGTGGGGGACAGGGGAAGAATGAGCAGTTCTTC
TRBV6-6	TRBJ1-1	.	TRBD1	CASSNNRGHTEAFF	TGTGCCAGCAGTAATAACAGGGGGCACACTGAAGCTTTCTTT